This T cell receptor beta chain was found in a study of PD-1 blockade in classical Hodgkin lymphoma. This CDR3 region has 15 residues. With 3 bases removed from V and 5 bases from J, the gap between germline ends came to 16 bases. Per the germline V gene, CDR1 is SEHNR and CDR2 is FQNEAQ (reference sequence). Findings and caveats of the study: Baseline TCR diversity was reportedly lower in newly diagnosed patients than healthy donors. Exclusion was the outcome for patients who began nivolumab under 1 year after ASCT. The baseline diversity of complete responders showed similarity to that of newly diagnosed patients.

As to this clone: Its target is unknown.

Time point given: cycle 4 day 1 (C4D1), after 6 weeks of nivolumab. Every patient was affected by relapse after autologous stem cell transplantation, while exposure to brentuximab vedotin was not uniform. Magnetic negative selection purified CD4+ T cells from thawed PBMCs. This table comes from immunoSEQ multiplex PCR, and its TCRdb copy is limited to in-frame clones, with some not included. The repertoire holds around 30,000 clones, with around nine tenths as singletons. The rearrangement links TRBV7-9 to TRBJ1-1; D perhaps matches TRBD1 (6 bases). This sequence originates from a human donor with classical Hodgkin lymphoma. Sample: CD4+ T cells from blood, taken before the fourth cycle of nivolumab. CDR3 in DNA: TGTGCCAGCAGCTTCGGCGACAGGCGGGAAACTGAAGCTTTCTTT. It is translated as CASSFGDRRETEAFF.